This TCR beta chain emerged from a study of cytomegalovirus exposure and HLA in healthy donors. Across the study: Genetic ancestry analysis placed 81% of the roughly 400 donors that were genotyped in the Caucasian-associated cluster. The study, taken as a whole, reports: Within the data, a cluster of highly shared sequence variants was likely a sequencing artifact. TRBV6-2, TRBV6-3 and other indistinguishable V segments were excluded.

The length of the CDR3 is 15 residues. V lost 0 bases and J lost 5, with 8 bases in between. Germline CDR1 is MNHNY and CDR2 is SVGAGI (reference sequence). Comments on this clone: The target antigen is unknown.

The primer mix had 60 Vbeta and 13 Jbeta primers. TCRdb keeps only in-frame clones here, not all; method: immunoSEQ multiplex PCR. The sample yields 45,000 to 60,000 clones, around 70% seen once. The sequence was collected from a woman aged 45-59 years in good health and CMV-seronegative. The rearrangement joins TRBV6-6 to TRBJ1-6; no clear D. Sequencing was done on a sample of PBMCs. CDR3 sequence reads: CASSYSKRDNSPLHF. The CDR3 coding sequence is TGTGCCAGCAGTTACTCGAAACGGGATAATTCACCCCTCCACTTT.